A selection of T cell receptor beta chains follows, all from one sample in a study of PD-1 blockade in classical Hodgkin lymphoma. Repertoires were generated with immunoSEQ multiplex PCR, while TCRdb's copy carries only in-frame clones and drops some. The repertoire consists of approximately 60,000 clones, with about 88% occurring once and the leading ten covering 9% to 10%. This material consisted of peripheral blood mononuclear cells (PBMCs), taken at baseline. The receptors stem from a human donor with classical Hodgkin lymphoma. CDR3s include the opening cysteine and the closing phenylalanine or tryptophan.

J,V,CDR3
TRBJ1-2,TRBV7-8,CASSLSFLPNYGYTF
TRBJ2-1,TRBV19,CASSPRTSVDEQFF
TRBJ2-7,TRBV7-9,CASSSPGGGYEQYF
TRBJ2-1,TRBV2,CASRREGTNEQFF
TRBJ1-2,TRBV23-1,CAGTGGLGYTF
TRBJ2-2,TRBV19,CASSIASFVTGELFF
TRBJ1-5,TRBV7-2,CASSLESGQPQHF
TRBJ2-7,TRBV27,CASSPKGAYEQYF
TRBJ2-1,TRBV9,CASSVGPSGGAGEQFF
TRBJ2-3,TRBV9,CASSVATTGMGTDTQYF
TRBJ2-3,TRBV7-3,CASSHGVTAADTQYF
TRBJ2-1,TRBV4-1,CASSQEFGEQFF
TRBJ2-1,TRBV2,CASSRKGYNEQFF
TRBJ2-1,TRBV5-6,CASSGTGASGRPKGIEQFF
TRBJ1-4,TRBV11-2,CASSAGQGMGNEKLFF
TRBJ2-3,TRBV9,CASSVGAGSDTQYF
TRBJ2-1,TRBV4-1,CASSQDPAGAGNEQFF
TRBJ1-5,TRBV7-2,CASSLVGDQPQHF
TRBJ2-1,TRBV5-8,CASSVPGLGYNEQFF
TRBJ1-2,TRBV9,CASSVGTYGYTF
TRBJ2-1,TRBV7-8,CASSLVRDRAYNEQFF
TRBJ2-1,TRBV15,CATSVQYNEQFF
TRBJ1-2,TRBV6-5,CASSYFRGAANYGYTF
TRBJ2-2,TRBV7-6,CASSRGSGSGTGELFF
TRBJ2-7,TRBV27,CASSLTGSYEQYF
TRBJ2-2,TRBV28,CASGDPGTRDTGELFF
TRBJ1-4,TRBV6-5,CASRDTTNEKLFF